Sequencing of this T cell receptor beta chain was carried out in a study of T cell responses to AZD1222 COVID-19 vaccine. General study findings and limits: At baseline, just five to seven AZD1222 recipients tested seropositive. Two AZD1222 doses significantly raised spike-specific TCR breadth and depth over controls. White British donors predominated, females outnumbered males, and clonal diversity was possibly underestimated. Dominant at 160-218 and 743-854, vaccine-associated CD4 TCRs also spanned spike.

Sequencing was performed with immunoSEQ multiplex PCR; in TCRdb, only in-frame clones are kept and a portion is missing. The data show about 42,000 clones, with around four fifths seen just once and about 20% held by the top ten. Of note for this clone: The target antigen is unknown.

The CDR3 loop spans 14 amino acids. CDR1 and CDR2 from the germline V gene are SEHNR and FQNEAQ (reference sequence). With 4 bases clipped from V and 5 bases from J, the junction kept 3 bases outside the gene matches. V and J are TRBV7-9 and TRBJ1-2, with 11 bases fitting TRBD1. The receptor was derived from an adult who received the AZD1222 COVID-19 vaccine. The sample here was peripheral blood, taken 28 days after the second AZD1222 dose. DNA for the CDR3: TGTGCCAGCAGCTGGGACAGGGGGAGTTATGGCTACACCTTC. Its translation: CASSWDRGSYGYTF.